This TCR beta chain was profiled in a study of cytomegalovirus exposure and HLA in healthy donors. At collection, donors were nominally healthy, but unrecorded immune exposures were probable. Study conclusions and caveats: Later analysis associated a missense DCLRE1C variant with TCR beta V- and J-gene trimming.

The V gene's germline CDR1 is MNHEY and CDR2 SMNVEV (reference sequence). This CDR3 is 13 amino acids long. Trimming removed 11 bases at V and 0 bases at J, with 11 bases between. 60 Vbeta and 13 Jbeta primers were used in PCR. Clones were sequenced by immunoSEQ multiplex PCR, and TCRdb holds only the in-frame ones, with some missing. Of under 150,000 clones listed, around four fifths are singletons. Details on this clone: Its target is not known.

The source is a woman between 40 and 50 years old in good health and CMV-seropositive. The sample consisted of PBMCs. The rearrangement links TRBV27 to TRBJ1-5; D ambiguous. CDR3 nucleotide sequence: TGTGCCTCGGCAGGATATAGCAATCAGCCCCAGCATTTT. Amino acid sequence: CASAGYSNQPQHF.